This passage covers 9 T cell receptor beta chains from one sample sequenced in a study of beta chain features in type 1 diabetes. The study's findings and limits: Type 1 diabetes patients showed a moderate but significant shortening of TCRB CDR3s in all four CD4+ subsets.

Expressed TCRB transcripts were sequenced after all isolated RNA was converted to cDNA. Repertoires were generated with immunoSEQ multiplex PCR, while TCRdb's copy carries only in-frame clones and drops some. The data contain approximately 250,000 clones, approximately 25% of them singletons. No antigen is known for these receptors. Sequencing was carried out using naive CD4+ T cells from blood. The receptors here all came from a woman between 25 and 40 years old with type 1 diabetes.

This clone was observed a few times. The V and J genes are TRBV30 and TRBJ1-2, with D possibly matching TRBD1 (5 bases). V was trimmed by 4 bases and J by 7 bases, leaving 16 bases between them. The CDR3 loop spans 13 amino acids. Germline CDR1 reads GTSNPN; CDR2 reads SVGIG (reference sequence). CDR3 residues: CAWKYGDSSGYTF. The CDR3 DNA follows: TGTGCCTGGAAGTACGGGGACTCCAGTGGCTACACCTTC.

The V gene is TRBV30, the J gene TRBJ1-5, with 7 bases matching TRBD1. V gave up 0 bases and J gave up 1 base; unmatched junction bases: 3. The CDR3 length is 15 residues. Germline V CDR1 and CDR2: GTSNPN, SVGIG (reference sequence). CDR3 DNA: TGTGCCTGGAGTGTCTCGGACAGGAGCAATCAGCCCCAGCATTTT. Protein: CAWSVSDRSNQPQHF. The complete variable domain, with remaining parts taken from reference TRBV30 and TRBJ1-5, reads SQTIHQWPATLVQPVGSPLSLECTVEGTSNPNLYWYRQAAGRGLQLLFYSVGIGQISSEVPQNLSASRPQDRQFILSSKKLLLSDSGFYLCAWSVSDRSNQPQHFGDGTRLSIL.

This clone has a handful of counts. The rearrangement uses TRBV29-1 and TRBJ2-1, with 12 positions matching TRBD2. The V gene end was trimmed by 6 bases and the J gene end by 7 bases; junction bases not matched to a gene: 7. Germline CDR1 is SQVTM and CDR2 is ANQGSEA. This CDR3 has 14 residues. CDR3 loop: CSVWRLAGGNEQFF. CDR3 bases: TGCAGCGTCTGGAGGCTAGCGGGAGGGAATGAGCAGTTCTTC.

There are a few counts of this clone. In DNA, the CDR3 is TGTGCCAGCAGCTTAGTTTGGCAGGGTGATGAGCAGTTCTTC. Its protein product is CASSLVWQGDEQFF. This chain joins TRBV7-2 and TRBJ2-1, with a tentative D call TRBD1 (5 bases). Germline V gives CDR1 SGHTA, CDR2 FQGNSA. CDR3 length: 14 residues. V lost 1 base to trimming and J lost 8 bases, with 12 bases between them.

J is TRBJ2-1 and V is TRBV7-8, with D hard to call. V lost 1 base, J lost 8 bases, and 9 bases lay in between. Germline lookup yields CDR1 SGHVS and CDR2 FQNEAQ. The CDR3 is 13 residues long. The CDR3 bases are TGTGCCAGCAGCTTAGTGGCTAGAGATGAGCAGTTCTTC. Protein product: CASSLVARDEQFF.

This clone has a handful of counts. The rearrangement uses TRBV5-1 and TRBJ2-7; 7 bases match TRBD2. The CDR3 extends over 12 amino acids. V gave up 6 bases and J gave up 5 bases; unmatched junction bases: 5. Looked up from germline, CDR1 is SGHRS and CDR2 is YFSETQ. The CDR3 nucleotides read TGCGCCAGCACTAGCGGCAGCCACGAGCAGTACTTC. Amino acids: CASTSGSHEQYF.

This clone appeared a few times. The chain recombines TRBV7-7 with TRBJ2-1, with D possibly TRBD2 on 5 matching bases. Germline V lookup: CDR1 SSHAT, CDR2 FNYEAQ (reference sequence). This CDR3 spans 13 amino acids. The CDR3, as DNA: TGTGCTAGCTCCCCAGGTGGAGGCCATGAGCAGTTCTTC. Translated, it gives CASSPGGGHEQFF.

This clone was detected only a few times. The chain joins TRBV30 to TRBJ1-1; the match to TRBD1 covers 7 bases. V was clipped by 4 bases and J by 3 bases; unmatched bases: 8. The germline CDR1 and CDR2 sequences are GTSNPN and SVGIG (reference sequence). This CDR3 has 14 residues. DNA for the CDR3: TGTGCCTGGATCCCAGGGGGATGGGACACTGAAGCTTTCTTT. Its translation: CAWIPGGWDTEAFF.

This chain joins TRBV19 and TRBJ2-1, with TRBD1 matching over 8 bases. The germline V gene encodes CDR1 LNHDA and CDR2 SQIVND (reference sequence). After removal of 8 bases from V and 2 bases from J, the junction contained 8 bases not matched to a gene. The CDR3 has 15 amino acids. This chain's CDR3 is CASSTPGQAYNEQFF. For the CDR3, the DNA is TGTGCCAGTTCCACGCCGGGACAGGCCTACAATGAGCAGTTCTTC.